The rows below give T cell receptor beta chains drawn from one sample of a study of blood T cell repertoires in COVID-19. Data came from immunoSEQ multiplex PCR; TCRdb stores just in-frame clones and leaves some out. Of roughly 230,000 clones listed, 84% are singletons. Sequencing was carried out using peripheral blood. These receptors all come from a man aged 50 to 60 with acute or convalescent COVID-19. CDR3s include the opening cysteine and the closing phenylalanine or tryptophan. D genes are given only for firm matches. Clone size is stated in some rows and not others, as once, few, many or a class when expanded.

v_call: TRBV2
j_call: TRBJ2-5
clone_size: NA
d_call: NA
cdr3_nt: TGTGCCAGCATAGAGGGCAGGGGTTACCAAGAGACCCAGTACTTC
cdr3_aa: CASIEGRGYQETQYF

v_call: TRBV28
j_call: TRBJ2-7
clone_size: NA
d_call: TRBD1
cdr3_nt: TGTGCCAGCAGCGGCCCCAGGGGGAACGGCTACGAGCAGTACTTC
cdr3_aa: CASSGPRGNGYEQYF

v_call: TRBV5-1
j_call: TRBJ2-3
clone_size: NA
d_call: TRBD2
cdr3_nt: TGCGCCAGCAGCTCCAGAGGGGCAGCGGGAGGTAGCACAGATACGCAGTATTTT
cdr3_aa: CASSSRGAAGGSTDTQYF

v_call: TRBV6-5
j_call: TRBJ1-2
clone_size: NA
d_call: NA
cdr3_nt: TGTGCCAGCAGTTACCAAAGCAGGGGCTATGGCTACACCTTC
cdr3_aa: CASSYQSRGYGYTF

v_call: TRBV27
j_call: TRBJ1-1
clone_size: NA
d_call: TRBD1
cdr3_nt: TGTGCCAGCAGTTTATCTGGACAGGGAGGGTACGACACTGAAGCTTTCTTT
cdr3_aa: CASSLSGQGGYDTEAFF

v_call: TRBV11-1
j_call: TRBJ2-2
clone_size: once
d_call: TRBD1
cdr3_nt: TGTGCCAGCAGAACGGGACAGGGAAACACCGGGGAGCTGTTTTTT
cdr3_aa: CASRTGQGNTGELFF

v_call: TRBV27
j_call: TRBJ2-6
clone_size: NA
d_call: NA
cdr3_nt: TGTGCCAGCAGTTCACAGGGCTCTGGGGCCAACGTCCTGACTTTC
cdr3_aa: CASSSQGSGANVLTF

v_call: TRBV6-1
j_call: TRBJ2-5
clone_size: once
d_call: NA
cdr3_nt: TGTGCCAGCAGTGAAGAAGGCAGGGGAGTCGAGACCCAGTACTTC
cdr3_aa: CASSEEGRGVETQYF

v_call: TRBV10-3
j_call: TRBJ1-5
clone_size: NA
d_call: NA
cdr3_nt: TGTGCCACCTGCGAACGGGGGAGGGATCAGCCCCAGCATTTT
cdr3_aa: CATCERGRDQPQHF

v_call: TRBV30
j_call: TRBJ2-3
clone_size: NA
d_call: NA
cdr3_nt: TGTGCCTGGAGTGGAGGGTTCACAGATACGCAGTATTTT
cdr3_aa: CAWSGGFTDTQYF

v_call: TRBV5-6
j_call: TRBJ1-6
clone_size: NA
d_call: NA
cdr3_nt: TGTGCCAGCAGCTTAGGACAGAATTCACCCCTCCACTTT
cdr3_aa: CASSLGQNSPLHF

v_call: TRBV7-3
j_call: TRBJ1-6
clone_size: once
d_call: TRBD1
cdr3_nt: TGTGCCAGCAGCACAGGGGACATAGGCATATGCTCCTATAATTCACCCCTCCACTTT
cdr3_aa: CASSTGDIGICSYNSPLHF

v_call: TRBV19
j_call: TRBJ1-5
clone_size: NA
d_call: NA
cdr3_nt: TGTGCCAGTAGTATGGAGGGGTGGGAAAATCAGCCCCAGCATTTT
cdr3_aa: CASSMEGWENQPQHF

v_call: TRBV6-5
j_call: TRBJ1-2
clone_size: once
d_call: TRBD1
cdr3_nt: TGTGCCTGCTACAGGGGACCCTATGGCTACACCTTC
cdr3_aa: CACYRGPYGYTF

v_call: TRBV3-1/TRBV3-2
j_call: TRBJ1-1
clone_size: NA
d_call: NA
cdr3_nt: TGTGCCAGCAGCCAAGGAGCGTCCGAAGCTTTCTTT
cdr3_aa: CASSQGASEAFF